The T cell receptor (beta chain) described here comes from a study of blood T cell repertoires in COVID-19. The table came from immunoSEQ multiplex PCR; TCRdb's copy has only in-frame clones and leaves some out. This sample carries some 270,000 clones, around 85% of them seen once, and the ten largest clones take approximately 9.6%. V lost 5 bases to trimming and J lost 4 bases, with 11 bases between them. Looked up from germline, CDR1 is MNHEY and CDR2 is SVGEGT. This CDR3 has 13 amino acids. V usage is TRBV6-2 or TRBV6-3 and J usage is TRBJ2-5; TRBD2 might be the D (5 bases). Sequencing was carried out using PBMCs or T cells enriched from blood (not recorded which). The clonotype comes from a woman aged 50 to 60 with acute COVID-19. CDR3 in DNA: TGTGCCAGCAGTGGGGTGGCGGGAGAGACCCAGTACTTC. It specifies CASSGVAGETQYF.